A selection of T cell receptor beta chains follows, all from one sample in a study of blood T cell repertoires in COVID-19. Only in-frame clones appear in the TCRdb table, and some are missing; sequencing was by immunoSEQ multiplex PCR. The table records some 97,000 clones, about 90% of them present only once. Sequenced: peripheral blood. These TCRs come from a human donor in a cohort sampled during active COVID-19. The CDR3 runs from the conserved cysteine through the conserved F or W. The order of the fields is clone size, D gene, V gene, J gene, CDR3 protein. The D gene is left open where the match is weak. Size tells how often a clone was seen (once, few, many) or the class of an expanded clone, and some rows leave it out.

NA	TRBD1	TRBV30	TRBJ1-4	CAWSESTGLWEKLFF
NA	TRBD2	TRBV4-3	TRBJ2-3	CASSQEVLSGGTRTDTQYF
NA	NA	TRBV4-3	TRBJ2-7	CASSQDGSSYEQYF
NA	TRBD2	TRBV5-4	TRBJ2-7	CASSSQTSLAEQYF
NA	TRBD2	TRBV10-3	TRBJ2-5	CATSLAGGIGQETQYF
NA	NA	TRBV18	TRBJ2-7	CASSLGPRVDF
NA	NA	TRBV28	TRBJ2-5	CASSLREAETQYF
NA	NA	TRBV28	TRBJ2-7	CASSYSLGTYEQYF
NA	NA	TRBV7-9	TRBJ2-1	CASSLFGEKNNEQFF
NA	NA	TRBV30	TRBJ2-1	CAWSVLPNEQFF
NA	TRBD1	TRBV7-9	TRBJ1-3	CASSEGTGLTGNTIYF
few	NA	TRBV7-9	TRBJ2-2	CASRQGNTNTGELFF
once	NA	TRBV10-1	TRBJ2-3	CASNAQASTDTQYF
NA	TRBD2	TRBV4-2	TRBJ2-3	CASSHRGTSGGYTDTQYF
NA	TRBD2	TRBV27	TRBJ2-5	CASSPVGGQETQYF
NA	NA	TRBV3-1/TRBV3-2	TRBJ2-7	CASSFDRGYEQYF
NA	TRBD1	TRBV10-1	TRBJ2-7	CASSTTGAQSYEQYF
once	NA	TRBV7-9	TRBJ2-5	CASSSETLQETQYF